These 32 T cell receptor beta chains share one sample of origin, sequenced in a study of blood T cell repertoires in COVID-19. This table comes from immunoSEQ multiplex PCR, and its TCRdb copy is limited to in-frame clones, with some not included. The data contain some 200,000 clones, around four fifths of them singletons. Material for sequencing was peripheral blood. Receptors were obtained from a man between 60 and 70 years old with COVID-19, enrolled during active disease.

The chain couples TRBV6-5 to TRBJ1-1; maybe TRBD1 (6 bases). Trimming cost V 6 bases and J 6 bases, with 8 bases left between them. The CDR3 has 11 amino acids. The V gene's germline CDR1 is MNHEY and CDR2 SVGAGI. CDR3 in DNA: TGTGCCAGCAGAAGGACAGCTGAAGCTTTCTTT. The encoded protein is CASRRTAEAFF.

Points on this clone: Other DNA sequences of this sample code for an identical CDR3. V usage is TRBV5-1 and J usage is TRBJ1-3, with D maybe TRBD1 (6 bases). Germline values: CDR1 SGHRS, CDR2 YFSETQ. Trimming pared 2 bases from V and 2 bases from J, leaving 8 bases between. The CDR3 has 14 amino acids. CDR3 protein: CASSLGGPGNTIYF. The CDR3 DNA sequence: TGCGCCAGCAGCTTAGGGGGTCCTGGAAACACCATATATTTT.

The chain couples TRBV9 to TRBJ1-5; D is unresolved. The V end was cut by 1 base, the J end by 5 bases, with 10 bases between. CDR3 size: 14 residues. Germline CDR1 reads SGDLS; CDR2 reads YYNGEE. The chain's CDR3 is CASSVSGKDQPQHF. The CDR3 DNA sequence: TGTGCCAGCAGCGTATCGGGAAAGGATCAGCCCCAGCATTTT.

This chain connects TRBV3-1 (or the pseudogene TRBV3-2) to TRBJ1-6, with a tentative D call TRBD1 (5 bases). V lost 2 bases to trimming and J lost 6 bases, with 8 bases between them. CDR1 LGHDT and CDR2 YNNKEL come from the germline V gene (reference sequence). The CDR3 totals 14 residues. The CDR3 DNA reads TGTGCCAGCAGCCAAAAGGGGCCTAATTCACCCCTCCACTTT. Protein sequence: CASSQKGPNSPLHF.

This clone was picked up a small number of times. V gene TRBV5-1 combines with J gene TRBJ2-7; D may be TRBD1 (6 bases). Deletions cut 4 bases from V and 3 bases from J, with 14 bases between. The CDR3 is 14 amino acids. The germline gives CDR1 SGHRS, CDR2 YFSETQ. CDR3 amino acids: CASSPHRDNYEQYF. The DNA of the CDR3 is TGCGCCAGCAGCCCGCACCGGGACAACTACGAGCAGTACTTC.

This chain uses TRBV7-3 with TRBJ2-7, with D possibly TRBD1 on 5 matching bases. The CDR3 spans 14 residues. V gave up 5 bases and J gave up 4 bases, with 15 bases separating them. The germline V gene encodes CDR1 SGHTA and CDR2 FQGTGA. The CDR3 spells CASSPRQTAYEQYF. The DNA of the CDR3 is TGTGCCAGCAGCCCTAGACAGACAGCATACGAGCAGTACTTC.

A single count supports this clone. V is TRBV18 and J is TRBJ1-1; 7 bases fit TRBD1. Germline values: CDR1 KGHSH, CDR2 LQKENI. Trimming took 3 bases from V and 4 from J; bases not matched to a gene: 8. The CDR3 sequence is 15 residues long. The DNA for the CDR3 is TGTGCCAGCTCACCGGGACAGCTTCGGGGCACTGAAGCTTTCTTT. Its protein product is CASSPGQLRGTEAFF.

CDR3 residues: CASSLFSPGENSPLHF. The CDR3 DNA follows: TGCGCCAGCAGCTTGTTTTCCCCAGGGGAGAATTCACCCCTCCACTTT. The V call is TRBV5-1, the J call TRBJ1-6; D is possibly TRBD1 (6 bases). The germline gives CDR1 SGHRS, CDR2 YFSETQ. The CDR3 is 16 amino acids. V lost 1 base and J lost 7, with 15 bases in between.

This chain uses TRBV10-3 with TRBJ2-1; D uncertain. Germline V lookup: CDR1 ENHRY, CDR2 SYGVKD. The CDR3 has 15 amino acids. V was cut by 6 bases and J by 4 bases, with 16 bases left in between. The chain's CDR3 is CAIRAGLSYYNEQFF. CDR3 in DNA: TGTGCCATCAGGGCTGGGCTCTCATATTACAATGAGCAGTTCTTC.

The V and J genes are TRBV27 and TRBJ2-7; 7 bases align to TRBD2. Germline V gives CDR1 MNHEY, CDR2 SMNVEV (reference sequence). CDR3 length equals 15 residues. The junction had 4 bases not matched to a gene; V was cut back by 1 base and J by 1 base. The CDR3 sequence: CASSLFSGSSYEQYF. The CDR3 nucleotides are TGTGCCAGCAGTTTATTTAGCGGGTCTTCCTACGAGCAGTACTTC.

The rearrangement uses TRBV29-1 and TRBJ1-2; 9 nucleotides line up with TRBD1. The CDR3 has 12 residues. The germline V gene has CDR1 SQVTM and CDR2 ANQGSEA. With V trimmed by 7 bases and J by 3 bases, 3 bases remained unmatched. The CDR3 loop is CSARTGDYGYTF. Written as DNA, the CDR3 is TGCAGCGCTCGGACAGGGGACTATGGCTACACCTTC. Supplemented by reference TRBV29-1 and TRBJ1-2, the full variable domain reads SAVISQKPSRDICQRGTSLTIQCQVDSQVTMMFWYRQQPGQSLTLIATANQGSEATYESGFVIDKFPISRPNLTFSTLTVSNMSPEDSSIYLCSARTGDYGYTFGSGTRLTVV.

The chain couples TRBV14 to TRBJ1-1; 9 bases map to TRBD1. Looked up from germline, CDR1 is SGHDN and CDR2 is FVKESK. The CDR3 extends over 17 amino acids. The junction had 9 bases not matched to a gene; V was cut back by 4 bases and J by 0 bases. The CDR3 DNA follows: TGTGCCAGCAGCCCGGACAGGGGCCCGTCAATGAACACTGAAGCTTTCTTT. It encodes CASSPDRGPSMNTEAFF. Complete variable domain (other parts from reference TRBV14 and TRBJ1-1): EAGVTQFPSHSVIEKGQTVTLRCDPISGHDNLYWYRRVMGKEIKFLLHFVKESKQDESGMPNNRFLAERTGGTYSTLKVQPAELEDSGVYFCASSPDRGPSMNTEAFFGQGTRLTVV.

This chain joins TRBV6-5 and TRBJ2-1; perhaps TRBD2 as D (6 bases). Germline lookup yields CDR1 MNHEY and CDR2 SVGAGI. The CDR3 contains 16 residues. Trimming stripped 0 bases from V and 1 base from J, with 10 bases between. CDR3 sequence (DNA): TGTGCCAGCAGTTACTCGGCAGGGAGGTCCTACAATGAGCAGTTCTTC. The encoded protein is CASSYSAGRSYNEQFF.

This clone occurred a few times. This chain joins TRBV18 and TRBJ2-6; D might be TRBD1 (6 bases). V was cut by 3 bases and J by 1 base, with 10 bases left in between. This CDR3 is 16 amino acids long. Looked up from germline, CDR1 is KGHSH and CDR2 is LQKENI. CDR3 in amino acids: CASSPRTVSGANVLTF. Written as DNA, the CDR3 is TGTGCCAGCTCACCCCGGACAGTATCTGGGGCCAACGTCCTGACTTTC.

The V call is TRBV18, the J call TRBJ1-6, with a tentative D call TRBD1 (6 bases). The CDR3 loop spans 15 amino acids. V was trimmed by 1 base and J by 8 bases, leaving 12 bases between them. The germline V gene has CDR1 KGHSH and CDR2 LQKENI. CDR3 nucleotide sequence: TGTGCCAGCTCACCACTCGTGGACAGATATTCACCCCTCCACTTT. Encoded protein: CASSPLVDRYSPLHF.

The chain combines TRBV3-1 (or the pseudogene TRBV3-2) with TRBJ2-4; D may be TRBD1 (5 bases). V was shortened by 2 bases and J by 0 bases, with 11 bases between the two germline ends. Germline CDR1 and CDR2: LGHDT and YNNKEL (reference sequence). The CDR3 spans 16 residues. The CDR3 is CASSQTGVIAKNIQYF. The CDR3 nucleotides read TGTGCCAGCAGCCAAACAGGAGTAATAGCCAAAAACATTCAGTACTTC.

The chain links TRBV19 to TRBJ1-6, with D tentatively TRBD1 (6 bases). The CDR3 spans 16 residues. V lost 7 bases and J 3 bases, leaving 16 bases between the germline ends. Germline V lookup: CDR1 LNHDA, CDR2 SQIVND (reference sequence). CDR3: CASTEGDGGYNSPLHF. Here the CDR3 DNA reads TGTGCCAGTACCGAGGGGGACGGCGGCTATAATTCACCCCTCCACTTT.

The chain is built from TRBV30 and TRBJ2-3, with TRBD2 matching over 8 bases. Germline lookup yields CDR1 GTSNPN and CDR2 SVGIG (reference sequence). This CDR3 is 14 amino acids long. The trim removed 0 bases at V and 5 bases at J, leaving 4 bases unmatched. CDR3 loop: CAWSVDRGGDTQYF. As DNA, the CDR3 is TGTGCCTGGAGTGTTGACCGGGGGGGAGATACGCAGTATTTT.

This rearrangement joins TRBV2 to TRBJ1-2; D perhaps matches TRBD1 (5 bases). The germline gives CDR1 SNHLY, CDR2 FYNNEI. The length of the CDR3 is 12 residues. As DNA, the CDR3 is TGTGGAGGGACTCCCGGCAACTATGGCTACACCTTC. Translated: CGGTPGNYGYTF. Drawing the rest from reference TRBV2 and TRBJ1-2, the complete variable domain is EPEVTQTPSHQVTQMGQEVILRCVPISNHLYFYWYRQILGQKVEFLVSFYNNEISEKSEIFDDQFSVERPDGSNFTLKIRSTKLEDSAMYFCGGTPGNYGYTFGSGTRLTVV.

V is TRBV28 and J is TRBJ2-7, with 9 bases that match TRBD1. CDR1 MDHEN and CDR2 SYDVKM come from the germline V gene. V lost 7 bases to trimming and J lost 0 bases; unmatched junction nucleotides: 7. CDR3 length equals 15 residues. The CDR3 nucleotides are TGTGCCAGCACTATGGGACAGGGTGCCTCCTACGAGCAGTACTTC. This encodes CASTMGQGASYEQYF.

The chain's CDR3 is CASSPGAGESEQYF. As DNA, the CDR3 is TGTGCCAGCTCACCCGGAGCGGGAGAAAGCGAGCAGTACTTC. V is TRBV18 and J is TRBJ2-7, with TRBD2 identical over 8 bases. Germline CDR1 is KGHSH and CDR2 is LQKENI. V shed 3 bases and J 6 bases; nucleotides not matched to a gene: 7. The CDR3 has 14 residues.

The chain recombines TRBV7-2 with TRBJ2-1; 7 bases fit TRBD1. With V trimmed by 5 bases and J by 2 bases, 6 bases remained unmatched. This CDR3 contains 15 residues. Per germline, CDR1 SGHTA and CDR2 FQGNSA. This CDR3 reads CASSADRSTYNEQFF. Here the CDR3 DNA reads TGTGCCAGCAGCGCGGACAGGAGCACCTACAATGAGCAGTTCTTC.

This chain uses TRBV2 with TRBJ2-7; tentatively, D is TRBD1 (5 bases). V dropped 7 bases and J dropped 0 bases, with 10 bases sitting between them. This CDR3 has 13 residues. The germline V gene has CDR1 SNHLY and CDR2 FYNNEI. The CDR3 sequence is CASTLGASYEQYF. The CDR3 nucleotides are TGTGCCAGCACCCTAGGGGCCTCCTACGAGCAGTACTTC.

The count of this clone is one. The chain uses TRBV5-1 and TRBJ2-5, with D unclear. CDR1 is SGHRS, CDR2 YFSETQ, per germline. This CDR3 region has 11 residues. Trimming left V 0 bases short and J 7 bases short, with 4 bases between. Here the CDR3 reads CASSLDGTQYF. CDR3 nucleotides: TGCGCCAGCAGCTTGGACGGGACCCAGTACTTC.

The chain is built from TRBV12-1 and TRBJ2-1; the table's D call, TRBD1, has no DNA check behind it. TRBV12-1 is a known pseudogene. There are 15 residues in the CDR3. This CDR3 is CASSLWTGGYNEQFF. The CDR3 DNA follows: TGTGCCAGCAGCTTGTGGACAGGGGGCTACAATGAGCAGTTCTTC.

The V call is TRBV28, the J call TRBJ1-2, with D possibly TRBD1 on 5 matching bases. The CDR3 length is 13 residues. The germline CDR1 and CDR2 sequences are MDHEN and SYDVKM. With 1 base removed from V and 7 bases from J, the gap between germline ends came to 10 bases. In DNA form, the CDR3 reads TGTGCCAGCAGTTTATCGGGGGGGTCTGGCTACACCTTC. The encoded protein is CASSLSGGSGYTF.

The table lists this clone with a count of one. The chain recombines TRBV3-1 (or the pseudogene TRBV3-2) with TRBJ2-3, with TRBD2 identical over 7 bases. Germline lookup yields CDR1 LGHDT and CDR2 YNNKEL (reference sequence). This CDR3 has 13 residues. V trimming: 4 bases; J trimming: 3 bases; junction bases outside the gene matches: 1. The CDR3 reads CASSPRETDTQYF. The CDR3 nucleotides read TGTGCCAGCAGCCCGCGGGAGACAGATACGCAGTATTTT.

The V call is TRBV10-1, the J call TRBJ1-1; D call uncertain. The ends were cut back, 4 bases at V and 1 base at J, with 7 bases in the middle. Germline CDR1 is WNHNN and CDR2 is SYGVQD (reference sequence). The CDR3 sequence is 13 residues long. The CDR3 coding sequence is TGCGCCAGCAGTGGGGCCTCGAACACTGAAGCTTTCTTT. Protein product: CASSGASNTEAFF.

This chain links TRBV2 with TRBJ1-2; D unclear. From germline, CDR1 is SNHLY and CDR2 FYNNEI. V lost 6 bases and J lost 0, with 8 bases in between. There are 13 residues in the CDR3. In nucleotides, the CDR3 is TGTGCCAGCAGCCGGGATGCTAACTATGGCTACACCTTC. Its translation: CASSRDANYGYTF.

This clone came up many times. The rearrangement uses TRBV7-9 and TRBJ2-7; TRBD1 agrees at 11 bases. V shed 4 bases, J shed 1 base, and the junction held 6 bases outside the gene matches. CDR1 is SEHNR and CDR2 is FQNEAQ in the germline V gene (reference sequence). CDR3 length equals 16 residues. The CDR3 region has the DNA TGTGCCAGCAGCTCCCCCGGGACAGGGGGATCCTACGAGCAGTACTTC. Its protein is CASSSPGTGGSYEQYF. The whole variable domain, remainder taken from reference TRBV7-9 and TRBJ2-7, is DTGVSQNPRHKITKRGQNVTFRCDPISEHNRLYWYRQTLGQGPEFLTYFQNEAQLEKSRLLSDRFSAERPKGSFSTLEIQRTEQGDSAMYLCASSSPGTGGSYEQYFGPGTRLTVT.

The chain employs TRBV5-6 and TRBJ1-2; D gene unclear. V lost 4 bases and J lost 0, with 10 bases in between. The CDR3 is 14 residues long. CDR1 and CDR2 from the germline V gene are SGHDT and YYEEEE. The CDR3 sequence: CASSQDEANYGYTF. The CDR3 region has the DNA TGTGCCAGCAGCCAAGATGAGGCTAACTATGGCTACACCTTC.

The chain uses TRBV19 and TRBJ1-2, with 7 bases that match TRBD1. Trimming cost V 5 bases and J 2 bases; bases outside gene matches: 5. This CDR3 contains 14 residues. Germline-derived CDR1 and CDR2 are LNHDA and SQIVND (reference sequence). The CDR3 is CASSVDRANYGYTF. DNA for the CDR3: TGTGCCAGTAGTGTCGACAGGGCCAACTATGGCTACACCTTC.